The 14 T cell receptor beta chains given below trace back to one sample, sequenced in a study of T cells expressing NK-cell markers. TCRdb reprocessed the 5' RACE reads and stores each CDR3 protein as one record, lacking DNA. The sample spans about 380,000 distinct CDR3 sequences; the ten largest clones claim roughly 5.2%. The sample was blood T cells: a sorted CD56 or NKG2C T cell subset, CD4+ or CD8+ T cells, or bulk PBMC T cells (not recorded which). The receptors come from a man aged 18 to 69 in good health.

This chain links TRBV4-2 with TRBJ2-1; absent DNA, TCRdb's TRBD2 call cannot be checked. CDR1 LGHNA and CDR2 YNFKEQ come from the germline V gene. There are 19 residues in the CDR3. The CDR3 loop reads CASSQGLAGGRSSYNEQFF.

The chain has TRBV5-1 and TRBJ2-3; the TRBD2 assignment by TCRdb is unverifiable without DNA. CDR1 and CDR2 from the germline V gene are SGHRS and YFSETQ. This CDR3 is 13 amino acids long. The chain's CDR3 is CASSLAGPDTQYF.

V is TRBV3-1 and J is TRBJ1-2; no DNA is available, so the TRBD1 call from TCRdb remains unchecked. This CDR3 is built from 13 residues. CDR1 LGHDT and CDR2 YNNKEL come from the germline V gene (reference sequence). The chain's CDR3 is CASSHKGYYGYTF.

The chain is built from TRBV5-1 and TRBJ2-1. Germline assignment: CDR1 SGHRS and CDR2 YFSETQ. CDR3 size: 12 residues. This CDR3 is CASSLTMGKKFF.

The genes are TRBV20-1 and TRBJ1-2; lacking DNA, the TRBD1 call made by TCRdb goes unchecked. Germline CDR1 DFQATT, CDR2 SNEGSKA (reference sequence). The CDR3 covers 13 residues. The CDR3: CSATRSGTQGYTF.

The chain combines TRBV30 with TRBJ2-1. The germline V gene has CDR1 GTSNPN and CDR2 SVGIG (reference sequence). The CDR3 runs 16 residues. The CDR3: CAWSLGSTSEINEQFF. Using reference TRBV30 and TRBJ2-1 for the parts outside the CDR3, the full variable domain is SQTIHQWPATLVQPVGSPLSLECTVEGTSNPNLYWYRQAAGRGLQLLFYSVGIGQISSEVPQNLSASRPQDRQFILSSKKLLLSDSGFYLCAWSLGSTSEINEQFFGPGTRLTVL.

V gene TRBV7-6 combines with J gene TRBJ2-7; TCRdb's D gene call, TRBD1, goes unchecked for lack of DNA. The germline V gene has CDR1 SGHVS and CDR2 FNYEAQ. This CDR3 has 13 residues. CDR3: CASSLDGRGQQYF.

CDR3 protein: CATSSPPGVEGSYNEQFF. This sequence joins TRBV15 and TRBJ2-1; no DNA is available, so the TRBD1 call from TCRdb remains unchecked. The CDR3 loop spans 18 amino acids. Germline values: CDR1 LNHNV, CDR2 YYDKDF (reference sequence).

CDR3: CASSKAARDNAEQFF. The chain employs TRBV18 and TRBJ2-1; TCRdb outputs TRBD1, but without DNA this stays unchecked. The CDR3 extends over 15 amino acids. Looked up from germline, CDR1 is KGHSH and CDR2 is LQKENI.

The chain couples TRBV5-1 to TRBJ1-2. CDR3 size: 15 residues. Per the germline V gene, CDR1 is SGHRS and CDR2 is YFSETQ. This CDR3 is CASSDVWEGNYGYTF. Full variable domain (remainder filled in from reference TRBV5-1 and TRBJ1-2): KAGVTQTPRYLIKTRGQQVTLSCSPISGHRSVSWYQQTPGQGLQFLFEYFSETQRNKGNFPGRFSGRQFSNSRSEMNVSTLELGDSALYLCASSDVWEGNYGYTFGSGTRLTVV.

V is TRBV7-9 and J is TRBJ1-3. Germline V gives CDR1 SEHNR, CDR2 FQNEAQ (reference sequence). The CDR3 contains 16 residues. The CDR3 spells CASSPTGGLSGNTIYF.

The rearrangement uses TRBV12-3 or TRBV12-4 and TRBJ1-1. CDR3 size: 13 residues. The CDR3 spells CASSRDLNTEAFF.

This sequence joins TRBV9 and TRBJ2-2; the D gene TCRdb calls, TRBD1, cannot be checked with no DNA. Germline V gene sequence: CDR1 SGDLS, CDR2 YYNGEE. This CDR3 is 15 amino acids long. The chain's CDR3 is CASRPGQGFIGELFF.

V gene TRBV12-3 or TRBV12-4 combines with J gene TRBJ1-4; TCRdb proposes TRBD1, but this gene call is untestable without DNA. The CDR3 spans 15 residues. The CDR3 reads CASSLFWTGQEKLFF.